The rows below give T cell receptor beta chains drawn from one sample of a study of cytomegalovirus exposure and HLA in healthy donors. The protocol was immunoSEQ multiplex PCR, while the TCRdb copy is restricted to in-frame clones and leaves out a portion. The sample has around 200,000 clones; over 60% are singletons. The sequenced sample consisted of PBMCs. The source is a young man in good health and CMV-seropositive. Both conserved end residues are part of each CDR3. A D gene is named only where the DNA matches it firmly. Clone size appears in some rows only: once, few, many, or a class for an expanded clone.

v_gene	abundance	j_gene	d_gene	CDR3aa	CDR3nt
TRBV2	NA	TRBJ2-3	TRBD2	CASRYGGAGDTQYF	TGTGCCAGCAGATACGGGGGGGCGGGAGATACGCAGTATTTT
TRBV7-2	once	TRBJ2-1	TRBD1	CASSSPGQPHEQFF	TGTGCCAGCAGCTCGCCGGGACAGCCACATGAGCAGTTCTTC
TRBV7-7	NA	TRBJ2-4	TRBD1	CASSRRTGKNIQYF	TGTGCTAGCAGCCGGCGGACAGGTAAAAACATTCAGTACTTC
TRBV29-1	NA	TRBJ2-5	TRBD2	CSVVDRLAGGLKTRETQYF	TGCAGCGTTGTGGATCGGCTAGCGGGGGGCTTGAAGACCAGAGAGACCCAGTACTTC
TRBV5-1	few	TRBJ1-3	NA	CASSPGPGGGNTIYF	TGCGCCAGCAGCCCAGGACCCGGAGGGGGAAACACCATATATTTT
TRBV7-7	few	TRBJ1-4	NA	CASSQQAGEKLFF	TGTGCTAGCAGCCAGCAGGCCGGTGAAAAACTGTTTTTT
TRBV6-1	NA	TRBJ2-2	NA	CASSGLGVGSGELFF	TGTGCCAGCAGTGGCCTCGGGGTGGGGTCCGGGGAGCTGTTTTTT
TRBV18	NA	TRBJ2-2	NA	CASSPAHRLTSPGELFF	TGTGCCAGCTCACCCGCCCACCGGCTGACTTCTCCCGGGGAGCTGTTTTTT
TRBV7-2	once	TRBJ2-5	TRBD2	CASSLGPSGGASETQYF	TGTGCCAGCAGCTTAGGGCCTAGCGGGGGGGCATCGGAGACCCAGTACTTC
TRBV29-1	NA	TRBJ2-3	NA	CSVGGTSSSTDTQYF	TGCAGCGTCGGCGGGACTTCCTCTAGCACAGATACGCAGTATTTT
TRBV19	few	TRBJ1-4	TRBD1	CASRTGDPSFNEKLFF	TGTGCCAGTAGAACAGGGGACCCTTCTTTTAATGAAAAACTGTTTTTT
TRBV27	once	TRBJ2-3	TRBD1	CASSRDRVDTQYF	TGTGCCAGCAGTAGGGACAGGGTCGATACGCAGTATTTT
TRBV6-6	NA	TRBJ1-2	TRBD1	CASRRDRGGSWGYTF	TGTGCCAGCAGGCGCGACAGGGGAGGGTCCTGGGGCTACACCTTC
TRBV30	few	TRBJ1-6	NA	CAWSNPGYNSPLHF	TGTGCCTGGAGTAACCCAGGGTATAATTCACCCCTCCACTTT
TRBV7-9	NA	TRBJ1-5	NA	CASSHSSESNQPQHF	TGTGCCAGCAGCCACTCGTCGGAGAGCAATCAGCCCCAGCATTTT
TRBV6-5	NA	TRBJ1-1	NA	CASSLTGTEAFF	TGTGCCAGCAGCCTAACAGGCACTGAAGCTTTCTTT
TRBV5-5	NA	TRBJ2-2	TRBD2	CASSLAGGSYGELFF	TGTGCCAGCAGCTTGGCGGGGGGGAGTTACGGGGAGCTGTTTTTT
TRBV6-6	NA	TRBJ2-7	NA	CASSYISNEQYF	TGTGCCAGCAGTTACATCTCTAACGAGCAGTACTTC
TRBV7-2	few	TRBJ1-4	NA	CASRQGPGRGKLFF	TGTGCCAGCAGGCAAGGACCCGGGAGGGGAAAACTGTTTTTT
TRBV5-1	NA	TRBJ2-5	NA	CASSLGQWETQYF	TGCGCCAGCAGCTTGGGACAATGGGAGACCCAGTACTTC
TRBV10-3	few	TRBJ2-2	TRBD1	CAIRQGAMVEELFF	TGTGCCATCAGGCAGGGGGCTATGGTCGAGGAGCTGTTTTTT
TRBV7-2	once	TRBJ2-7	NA	CASSLTRTASYEQYF	TGTGCCAGCAGCTTGACCCGGACAGCCTCCTACGAGCAGTACTTC
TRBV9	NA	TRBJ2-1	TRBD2	CASSVVGTSYEQFF	TGTGCCAGCAGCGTAGTGGGGACTAGCTATGAGCAGTTCTTC
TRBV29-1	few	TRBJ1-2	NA	CSVGSQDGYTF	TGCAGCGTCGGGTCCCAAGATGGCTACACCTTC
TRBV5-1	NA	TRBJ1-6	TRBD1	CASRPTGGVDSPLHF	TGCGCCAGCAGACCTACAGGGGGAGTTGATTCACCCCTCCACTTT
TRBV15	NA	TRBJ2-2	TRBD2	CATSRAAGGRPGELFF	TGTGCCACCAGCAGAGCAGCGGGAGGCCGACCCGGGGAGCTGTTTTTT
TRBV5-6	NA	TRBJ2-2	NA	CASKQPNTGELFF	TGTGCCAGCAAACAGCCGAACACCGGGGAGCTGTTTTTT
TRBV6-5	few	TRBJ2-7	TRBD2	CASRGSGRGRNEQYF	TGTGCCAGCAGGGGGAGTGGGAGGGGCAGGAACGAGCAGTACTTC